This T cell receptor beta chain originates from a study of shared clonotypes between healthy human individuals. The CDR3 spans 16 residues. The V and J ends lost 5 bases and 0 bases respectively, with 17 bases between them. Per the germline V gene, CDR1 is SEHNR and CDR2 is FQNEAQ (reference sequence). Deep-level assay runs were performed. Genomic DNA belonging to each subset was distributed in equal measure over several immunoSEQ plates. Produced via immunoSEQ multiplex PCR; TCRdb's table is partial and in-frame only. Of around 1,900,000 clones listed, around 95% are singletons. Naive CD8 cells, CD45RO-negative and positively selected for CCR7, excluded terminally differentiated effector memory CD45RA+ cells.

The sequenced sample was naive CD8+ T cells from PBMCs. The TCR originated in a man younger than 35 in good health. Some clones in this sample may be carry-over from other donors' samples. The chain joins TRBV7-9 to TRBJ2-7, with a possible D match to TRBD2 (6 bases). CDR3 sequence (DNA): TGTGCCAGCAGCCCGCCCTCAGCGGGCTACTCCTACGAGCAGTACTTC. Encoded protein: CASSPPSAGYSYEQYF.